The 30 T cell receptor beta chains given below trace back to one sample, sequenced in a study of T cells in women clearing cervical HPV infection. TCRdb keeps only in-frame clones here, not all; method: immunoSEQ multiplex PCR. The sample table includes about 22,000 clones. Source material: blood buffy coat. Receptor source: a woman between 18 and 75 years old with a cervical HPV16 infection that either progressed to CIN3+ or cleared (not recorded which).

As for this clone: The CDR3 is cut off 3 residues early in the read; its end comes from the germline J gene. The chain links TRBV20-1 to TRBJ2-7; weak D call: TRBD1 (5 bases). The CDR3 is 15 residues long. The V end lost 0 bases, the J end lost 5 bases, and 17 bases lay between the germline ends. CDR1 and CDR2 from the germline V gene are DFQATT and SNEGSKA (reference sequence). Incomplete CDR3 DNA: TGCAGTGCTAGAGATTGGCAGGGATCTCCCAACGAG. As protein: CSARDWQGSPNE. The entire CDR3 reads CSARDWQGSPNEQYF.

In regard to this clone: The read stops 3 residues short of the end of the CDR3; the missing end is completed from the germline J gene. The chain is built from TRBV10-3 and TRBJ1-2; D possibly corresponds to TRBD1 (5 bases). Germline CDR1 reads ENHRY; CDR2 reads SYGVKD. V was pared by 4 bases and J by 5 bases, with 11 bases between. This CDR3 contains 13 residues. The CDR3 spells CAISVDSQYGYTF. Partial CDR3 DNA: TGTGCCATCAGTGTTGACAGCCAGTATGGC.

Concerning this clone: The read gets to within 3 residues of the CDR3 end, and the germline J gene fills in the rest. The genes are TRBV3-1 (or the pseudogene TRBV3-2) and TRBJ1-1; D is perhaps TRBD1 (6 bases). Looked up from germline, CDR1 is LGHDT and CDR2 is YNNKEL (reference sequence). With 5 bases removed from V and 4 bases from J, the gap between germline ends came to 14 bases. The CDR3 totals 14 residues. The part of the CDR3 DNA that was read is TGTGCCAGCAGCTTTCGGACAGCGACCACTGAA. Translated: CASSFRTATTE. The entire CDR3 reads CASSFRTATTEAFF.

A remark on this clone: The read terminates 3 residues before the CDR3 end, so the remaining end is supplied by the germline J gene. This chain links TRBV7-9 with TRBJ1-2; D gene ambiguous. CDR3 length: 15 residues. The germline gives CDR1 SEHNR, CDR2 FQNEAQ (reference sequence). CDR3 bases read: TGTGCCAGCAGCTTAGTCGGCCCGAGCGTTAGAGGC. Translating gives CASSLVGPSVRG. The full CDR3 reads CASSLVGPSVRGYTF.

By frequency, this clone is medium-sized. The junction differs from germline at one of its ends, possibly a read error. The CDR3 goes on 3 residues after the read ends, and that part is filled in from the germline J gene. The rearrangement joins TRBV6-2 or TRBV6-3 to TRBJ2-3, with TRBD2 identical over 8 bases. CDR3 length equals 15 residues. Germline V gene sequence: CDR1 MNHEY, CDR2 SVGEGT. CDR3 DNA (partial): TGTGCCAGCAGTCACTCTAGCGGGAGCACAGATACG. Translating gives CASSHSSGSTDT. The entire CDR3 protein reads CASSHSSGSTDTQYF.

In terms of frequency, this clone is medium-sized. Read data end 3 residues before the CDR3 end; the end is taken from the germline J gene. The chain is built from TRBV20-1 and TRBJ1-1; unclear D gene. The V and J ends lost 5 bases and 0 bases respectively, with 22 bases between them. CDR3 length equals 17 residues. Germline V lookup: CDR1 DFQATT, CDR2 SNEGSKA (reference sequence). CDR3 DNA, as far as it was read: TGCAGTGCTTTCATAGGGCTCCCTCTCCTCATGAACACTGAA. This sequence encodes CSAFIGLPLLMNTE. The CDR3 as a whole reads CSAFIGLPLLMNTEAFF.

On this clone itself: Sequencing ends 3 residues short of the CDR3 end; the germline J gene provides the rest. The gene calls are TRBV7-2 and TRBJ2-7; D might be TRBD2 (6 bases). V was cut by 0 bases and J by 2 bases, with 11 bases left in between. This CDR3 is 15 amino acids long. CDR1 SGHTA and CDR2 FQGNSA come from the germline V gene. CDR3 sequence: CASSLAAGTPYEQYF. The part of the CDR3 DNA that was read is TGTGCCAGCAGCTTAGCTGCGGGAACTCCCTACGAG.

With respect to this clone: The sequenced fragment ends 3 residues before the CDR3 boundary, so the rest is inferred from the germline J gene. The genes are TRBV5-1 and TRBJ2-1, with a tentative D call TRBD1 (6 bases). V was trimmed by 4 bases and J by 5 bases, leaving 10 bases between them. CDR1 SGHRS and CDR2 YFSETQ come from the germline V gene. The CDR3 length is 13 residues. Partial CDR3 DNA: TGCGCCAGCAGCGTAAGGACAGACAATGAG. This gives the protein CASSVRTDNE. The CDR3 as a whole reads CASSVRTDNEQFF.

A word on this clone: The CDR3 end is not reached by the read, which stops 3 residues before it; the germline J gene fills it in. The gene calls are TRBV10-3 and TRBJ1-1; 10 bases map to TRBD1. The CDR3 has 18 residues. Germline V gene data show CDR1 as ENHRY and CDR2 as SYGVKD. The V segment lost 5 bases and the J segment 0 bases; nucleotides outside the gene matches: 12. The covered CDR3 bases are TGTGCCATCAGTCGGGGGACAGGGGTCGCCGTGCTGAACACTGAA. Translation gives CAISRGTGVAVLNTE. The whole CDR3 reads CAISRGTGVAVLNTEAFF.

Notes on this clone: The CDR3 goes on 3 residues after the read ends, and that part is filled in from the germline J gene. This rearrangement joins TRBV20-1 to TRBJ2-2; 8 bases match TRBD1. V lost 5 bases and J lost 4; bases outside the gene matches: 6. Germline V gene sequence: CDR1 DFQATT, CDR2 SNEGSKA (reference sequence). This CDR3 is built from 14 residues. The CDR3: CSAPRDRTTGELFF. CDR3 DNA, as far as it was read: TGCAGTGCTCCGAGGGACAGGACCACCGGGGAG.

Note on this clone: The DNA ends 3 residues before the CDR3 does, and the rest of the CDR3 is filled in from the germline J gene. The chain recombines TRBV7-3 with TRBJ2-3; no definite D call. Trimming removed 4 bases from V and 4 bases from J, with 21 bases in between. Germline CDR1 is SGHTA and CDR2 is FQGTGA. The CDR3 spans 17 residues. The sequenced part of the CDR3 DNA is TGTGCCAGCAGCTCCCGACCTAGTAGTGGAATCCCAGATACG. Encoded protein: CASSSRPSSGIPDT. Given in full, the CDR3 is CASSSRPSSGIPDTQYF.

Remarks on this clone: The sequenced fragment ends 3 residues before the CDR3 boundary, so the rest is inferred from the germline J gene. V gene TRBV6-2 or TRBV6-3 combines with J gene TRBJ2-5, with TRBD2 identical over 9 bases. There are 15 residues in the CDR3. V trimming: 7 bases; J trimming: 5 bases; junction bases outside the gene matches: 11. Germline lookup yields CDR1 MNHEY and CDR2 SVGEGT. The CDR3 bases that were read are TGTGCCAGCACCCTCCTGCGGGCGGGGGGGGAGACC. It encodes CASTLLRAGGET. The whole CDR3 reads CASTLLRAGGETQYF.

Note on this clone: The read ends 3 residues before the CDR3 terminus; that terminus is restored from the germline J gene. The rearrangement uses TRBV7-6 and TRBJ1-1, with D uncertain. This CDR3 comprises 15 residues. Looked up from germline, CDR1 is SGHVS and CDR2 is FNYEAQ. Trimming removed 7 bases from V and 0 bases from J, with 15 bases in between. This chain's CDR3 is CASTPSVGLNTEAFF. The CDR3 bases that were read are TGTGCCAGCACCCCCTCCGTGGGCTTGAACACTGAA.

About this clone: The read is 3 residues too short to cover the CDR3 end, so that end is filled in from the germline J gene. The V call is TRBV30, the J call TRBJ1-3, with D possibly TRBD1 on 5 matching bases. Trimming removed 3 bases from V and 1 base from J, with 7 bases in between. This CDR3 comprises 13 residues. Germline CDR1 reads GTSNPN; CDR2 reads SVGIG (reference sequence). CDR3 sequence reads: CAWRRGSGNTIYF. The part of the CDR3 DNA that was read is TGTGCCTGGAGGAGGGGTTCTGGAAACACC.

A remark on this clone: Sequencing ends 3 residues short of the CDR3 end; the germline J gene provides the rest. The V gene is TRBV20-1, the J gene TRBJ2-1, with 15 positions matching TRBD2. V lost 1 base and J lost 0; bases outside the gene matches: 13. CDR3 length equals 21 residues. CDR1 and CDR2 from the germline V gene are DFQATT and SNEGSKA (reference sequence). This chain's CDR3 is CSARVPGLAGGKRGSYNEQFF. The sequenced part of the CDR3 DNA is TGCAGTGCTAGAGTCCCGGGACTAGCGGGGGGTAAAAGGGGCTCCTACAATGAG.

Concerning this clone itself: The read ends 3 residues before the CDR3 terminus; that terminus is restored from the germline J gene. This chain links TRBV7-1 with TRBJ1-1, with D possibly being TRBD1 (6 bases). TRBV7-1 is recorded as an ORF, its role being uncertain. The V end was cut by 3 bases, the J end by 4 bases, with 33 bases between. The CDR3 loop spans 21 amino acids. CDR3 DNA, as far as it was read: TGTGCCAGCAGCTCTATGTTTGTCGGGTACCGGGACACGGGGGGCGGCACTGAA. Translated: CASSSMFVGYRDTGGGTE. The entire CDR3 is CASSSMFVGYRDTGGGTEAFF.

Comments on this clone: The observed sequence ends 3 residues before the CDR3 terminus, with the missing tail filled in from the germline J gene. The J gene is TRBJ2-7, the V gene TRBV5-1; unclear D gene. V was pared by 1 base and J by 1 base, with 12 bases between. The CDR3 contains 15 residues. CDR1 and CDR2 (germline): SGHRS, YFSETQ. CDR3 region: CASSLLRGPSYEQYF. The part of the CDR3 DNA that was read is TGCGCCAGCAGCTTGTTACGAGGTCCTTCCTACGAG.

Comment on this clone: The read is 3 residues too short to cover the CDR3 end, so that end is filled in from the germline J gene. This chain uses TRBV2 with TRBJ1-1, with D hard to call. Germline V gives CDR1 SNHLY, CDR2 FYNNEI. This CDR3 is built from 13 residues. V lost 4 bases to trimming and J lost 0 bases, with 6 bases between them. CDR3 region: CASSVFMNTEAFF. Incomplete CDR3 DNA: TGTGCCAGCAGTGTGTTCATGAACACTGAA.

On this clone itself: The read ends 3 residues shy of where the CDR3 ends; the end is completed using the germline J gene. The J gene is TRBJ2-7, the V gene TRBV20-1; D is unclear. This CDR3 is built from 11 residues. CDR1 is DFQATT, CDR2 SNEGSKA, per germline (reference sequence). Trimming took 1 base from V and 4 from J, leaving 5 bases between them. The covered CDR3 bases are TGCAGTGCTAGAGGAGGTTACGAG. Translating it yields CSARGGYE. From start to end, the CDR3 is CSARGGYEQYF.

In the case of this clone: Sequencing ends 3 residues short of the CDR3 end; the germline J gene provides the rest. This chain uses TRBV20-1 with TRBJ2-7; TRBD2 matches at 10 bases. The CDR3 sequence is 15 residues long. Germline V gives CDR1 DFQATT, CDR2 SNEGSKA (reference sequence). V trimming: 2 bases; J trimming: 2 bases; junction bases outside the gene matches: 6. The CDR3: CSARPGSGRTYEQYF. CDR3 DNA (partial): TGCAGTGCTAGACCGGGTAGCGGGAGGACCTACGAG.

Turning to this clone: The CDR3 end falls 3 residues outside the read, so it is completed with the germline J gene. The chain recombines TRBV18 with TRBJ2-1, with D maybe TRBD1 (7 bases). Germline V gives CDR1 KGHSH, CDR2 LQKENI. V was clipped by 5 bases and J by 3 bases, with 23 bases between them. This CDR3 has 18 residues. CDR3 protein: CASSSTLTGRGFYNEQFF. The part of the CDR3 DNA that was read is TGTGCCAGCTCATCAACCCTGACAGGGCGGGGCTTCTACAATGAG.

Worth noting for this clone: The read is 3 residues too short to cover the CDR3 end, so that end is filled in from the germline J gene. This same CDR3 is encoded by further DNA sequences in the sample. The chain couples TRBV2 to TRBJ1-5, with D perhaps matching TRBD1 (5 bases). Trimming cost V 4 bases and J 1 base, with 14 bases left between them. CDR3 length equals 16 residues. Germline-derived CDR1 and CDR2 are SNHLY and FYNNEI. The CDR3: CASSAQGARSNQPQHF. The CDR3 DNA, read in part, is TGTGCCAGCAGTGCCCAAGGGGCACGGAGCAATCAGCCC. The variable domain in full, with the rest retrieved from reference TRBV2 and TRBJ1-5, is EPEVTQTPSHQVTQMGQEVILRCVPISNHLYFYWYRQILGQKVEFLVSFYNNEISEKSEIFDDQFSVERPDGSNFTLKIRSTKLEDSAMYFCASSAQGARSNQPQHFGDGTRLSIL.

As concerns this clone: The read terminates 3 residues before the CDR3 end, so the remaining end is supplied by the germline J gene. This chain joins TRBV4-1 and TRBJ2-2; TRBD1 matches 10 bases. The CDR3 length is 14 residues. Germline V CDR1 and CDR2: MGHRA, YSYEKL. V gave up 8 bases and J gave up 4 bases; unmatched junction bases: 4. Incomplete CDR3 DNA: TGCGCCAGCCAGGGACAGGGGTCCACCGGGGAG. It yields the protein CASQGQGSTGE. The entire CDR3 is CASQGQGSTGELFF.

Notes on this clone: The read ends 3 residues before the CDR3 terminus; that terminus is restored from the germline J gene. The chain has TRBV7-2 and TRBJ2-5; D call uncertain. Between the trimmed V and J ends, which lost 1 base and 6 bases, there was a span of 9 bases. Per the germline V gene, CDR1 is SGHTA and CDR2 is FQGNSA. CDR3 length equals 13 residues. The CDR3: CASSLGATKTQYF. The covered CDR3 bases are TGTGCCAGCAGCTTAGGGGCCACAAAGACC.

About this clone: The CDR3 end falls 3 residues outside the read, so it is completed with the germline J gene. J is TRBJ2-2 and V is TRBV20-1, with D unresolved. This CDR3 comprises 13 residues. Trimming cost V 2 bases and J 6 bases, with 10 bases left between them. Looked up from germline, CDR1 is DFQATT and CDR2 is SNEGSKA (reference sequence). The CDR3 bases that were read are TGCAGTGCTAGAACGCAACGGGCCGGGGAG. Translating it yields CSARTQRAGE. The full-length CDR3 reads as CSARTQRAGELFF.

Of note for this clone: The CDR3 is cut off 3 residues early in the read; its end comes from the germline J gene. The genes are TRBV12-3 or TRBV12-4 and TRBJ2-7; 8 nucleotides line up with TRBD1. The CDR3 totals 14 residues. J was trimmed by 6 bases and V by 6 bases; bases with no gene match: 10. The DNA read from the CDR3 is TGTGCCAGCAGCTGGACAGGGTTGGTCAGCGAG. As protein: CASSWTGLVSE. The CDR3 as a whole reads CASSWTGLVSEQYF.

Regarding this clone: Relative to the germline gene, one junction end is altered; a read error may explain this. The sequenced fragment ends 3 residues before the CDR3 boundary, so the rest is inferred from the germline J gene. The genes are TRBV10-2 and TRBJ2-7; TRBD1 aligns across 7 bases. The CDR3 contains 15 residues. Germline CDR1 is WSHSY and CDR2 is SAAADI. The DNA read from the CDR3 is TGCGCCGGCAGTCTACTGGGACAGATCTCCTACGAG. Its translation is CAGSLLGQISYE. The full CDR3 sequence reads CAGSLLGQISYEQYF.

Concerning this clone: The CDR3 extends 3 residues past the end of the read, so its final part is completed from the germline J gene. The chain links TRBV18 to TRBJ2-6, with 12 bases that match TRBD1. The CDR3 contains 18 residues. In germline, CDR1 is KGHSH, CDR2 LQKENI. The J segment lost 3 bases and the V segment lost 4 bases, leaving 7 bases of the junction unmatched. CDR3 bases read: TGTGCCAGCTCACGATCCGGGACAGGGGGCTTTGGGGCCAACGTC. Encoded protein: CASSRSGTGGFGANV. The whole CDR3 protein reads CASSRSGTGGFGANVLTF.

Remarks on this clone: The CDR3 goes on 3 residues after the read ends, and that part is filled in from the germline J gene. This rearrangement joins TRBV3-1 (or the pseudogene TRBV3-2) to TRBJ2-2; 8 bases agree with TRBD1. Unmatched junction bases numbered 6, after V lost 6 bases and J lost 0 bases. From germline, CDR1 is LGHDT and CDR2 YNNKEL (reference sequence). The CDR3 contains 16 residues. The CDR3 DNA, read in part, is TGTGCCAGCAGTGCTAGGACAGGGTCGAACACCGGGGAG. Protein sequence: CASSARTGSNTGE. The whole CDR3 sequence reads CASSARTGSNTGELFF.

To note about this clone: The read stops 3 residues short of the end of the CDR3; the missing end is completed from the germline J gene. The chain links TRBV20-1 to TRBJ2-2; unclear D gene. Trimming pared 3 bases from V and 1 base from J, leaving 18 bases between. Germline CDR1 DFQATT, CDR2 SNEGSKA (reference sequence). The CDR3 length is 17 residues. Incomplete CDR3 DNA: TGCAGTGCTAGTGGGCCTTCGAAGGGTTTGAACACCGGGGAG. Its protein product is CSASGPSKGLNTGE. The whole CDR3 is CSASGPSKGLNTGELFF.